In this sample, the clone carrying this T cell receptor beta chain turned up once. The sample originates from a study of cytomegalovirus exposure and HLA in healthy donors. This PCR relied on a set of 60 Vbeta primers and 13 Jbeta primers. Generated by immunoSEQ multiplex PCR, the TCRdb table keeps only in-frame clones and is missing some. The sample has 200,000 or so clones, nearly 80% seen once. CDR3 length equals 13 residues. Per the germline V gene, CDR1 is MNHEY and CDR2 is SMNVEV (reference sequence). V lost 8 bases and J 6 bases, leaving 14 bases between the germline ends. What was sequenced was PBMCs. This sequence was found in a young man in good health and CMV-seronegative. The chain couples TRBV27 to TRBJ2-1; D possibly corresponds to TRBD2 (6 bases). CDR3 region: CASHPSGVNEQFF. The CDR3 bases are TGTGCCAGCCACCCTTCGGGAGTCAATGAGCAGTTCTTC.